These 9 T cell receptor beta chains originate from one sample sequenced in a study of blood T cell repertoires in COVID-19. Profiled with immunoSEQ multiplex PCR; TCRdb holds only in-frame clones, not every one. The table includes some 180,000 clones, 82% detected once. The sample was peripheral blood. These receptors were obtained from a woman between 55 and 75 years old with COVID-19, enrolled during active disease.

The chain carries TRBV4-3 and TRBJ2-3; TRBD2 matches 11 bases. The CDR3 consists of 18 residues. Germline CDR1 and CDR2: LGHNA and YSLEER. V gave up 0 bases and J gave up 3 bases; unmatched junction bases: 8. CDR3 loop: CASSQDATSGIRTDTQYF. In nucleotides, the CDR3 is TGCGCCAGCAGCCAAGATGCGACTAGCGGGATAAGGACAGATACGCAGTATTTT.

This chain connects TRBV4-2 to TRBJ2-1; D is perhaps TRBD1 (6 bases). Trimming stripped 0 bases from V and 7 bases from J, with 22 bases between. The CDR3 loop spans 18 amino acids. Germline V gene sequence: CDR1 LGHNA, CDR2 YNFKEQ. CDR3 amino acids: CASSQDPYGGKPRNEQFF. The CDR3 DNA is TGTGCCAGCAGCCAAGATCCCTATGGGGGCAAACCGCGGAATGAGCAGTTCTTC.

This chain joins TRBV9 and TRBJ1-4; TRBD1 aligns across 7 bases. Germline trimming cut 0 bases from V and 10 bases from J; bases unmatched to any gene: 15. Per germline, CDR1 SGDLS and CDR2 YYNGEE. CDR3 length equals 17 residues. The DNA of the CDR3 is TGTGCCAGCAGCGTAGATCCAGGGGGATATACATCGGGAAAACTGTTTTTT. This encodes CASSVDPGGYTSGKLFF.

This chain joins TRBV12-2 and TRBJ2-7; the DNA was not compared with TRBD2, the D call given in the table. TRBV12-2 is a pseudogene. This CDR3 is built from 19 residues. The CDR3 region has the DNA TGTGCAAGTCGCCCCTCCTTTCGGGGTGGCGGGACGGACTCCTACGAGCAGTACTTC. Its translation is CASRPSFRGGGTDSYEQYF.

The rearrangement links TRBV7-3 to TRBJ2-1, with D perhaps TRBD2 (6 bases). V lost 2 bases and J 6 bases, leaving 23 bases between the germline ends. Per germline, CDR1 SGHTA and CDR2 FQGTGA. The CDR3 has 18 residues. The chain's CDR3 is CASSLVPHAGRSPNEQFF. The CDR3, as DNA: TGTGCCAGCAGCTTAGTTCCCCACGCGGGGCGCTCACCCAATGAGCAGTTCTTC. Based on the CDR3 plus reference TRBV7-3 and TRBJ2-1, the full variable domain is GAGVSQTPSNKVTEKGKYVELRCDPISGHTALYWYRQSLGQGPEFLIYFQGTGAADDSGLPNDRFFAVRPEGSVSTLKIQRTERGDSAVYLCASSLVPHAGRSPNEQFFGPGTRLTVL.

The V and J genes are TRBV7-9 and TRBJ2-6; TRBD1 matches 7 bases. The CDR3 totals 17 residues. The junction had 9 bases not matched to a gene; V was cut back by 5 bases and J by 2 bases. Germline lookup yields CDR1 SEHNR and CDR2 FQNEAQ (reference sequence). The CDR3 DNA sequence: TGTGCCAGCAGCCCACCCCTGACAGGGCCTGGGGCCAACGTCCTGACTTTC. Translated, it gives CASSPPLTGPGANVLTF.

The rearrangement uses TRBV28 and TRBJ1-2; D gene uncertain. CDR1 and CDR2 (germline): MDHEN, SYDVKM. V dropped 7 bases and J dropped 8 bases, with 14 bases sitting between them. This CDR3 contains 12 residues. The CDR3 region is CASTISREGYTF. For the CDR3, the DNA is TGTGCCAGCACCATATCCCGTGAGGGCTACACCTTC.

The rearrangement links TRBV18 to TRBJ1-1, with D unclear. Trimming shortened V by 2 bases and J by 1 base, and 11 bases separated the two germline ends. Germline loops: CDR1 KGHSH, CDR2 LQKENI. The CDR3 spans 15 residues. CDR3 residues: CASSPEYRGNTEAFF. The DNA of the CDR3 is TGTGCCAGCTCACCAGAGTACCGAGGGAACACTGAAGCTTTCTTT.

The chain links TRBV12-3 or TRBV12-4 to TRBJ1-1; D not resolved. CDR3 size: 13 residues. V dropped 3 bases and J dropped 1 base, with 6 bases sitting between them. In DNA, the CDR3 is TGTGCCAGCAGTTTCACGCGGAACACTGAAGCTTTCTTT. Protein product: CASSFTRNTEAFF.